The 20 T cell receptor beta chains below come from one sample, sequenced in a study of T cell responses to AZD1222 COVID-19 vaccine. Clones were sequenced by immunoSEQ multiplex PCR, and TCRdb holds only the in-frame ones, with some missing. The sample holds around 190,000 clones, almost 90% seen once. Specimen: peripheral blood, collected 28 days after the second AZD1222 dose. These receptors were taken from an adult who received the AZD1222 COVID-19 vaccine.

The rearrangement joins TRBV29-1 to TRBJ1-1; no clear D gene. In germline, CDR1 is SQVTM, CDR2 ANQGSEA. The V gene lost 5 bases and the J gene lost 1 base, with 14 bases spanning the gap. This CDR3 region has 14 residues. DNA for the CDR3: TGCAGCGTTCGTCCACTGTTGGCGAACACTGAAGCTTTCTTT. It yields the protein CSVRPLLANTEAFF.

This rearrangement joins TRBV6-5 to TRBJ2-7; D gene unclear. The germline V gene has CDR1 MNHEY and CDR2 SVGAGI. CDR3 length: 12 residues. Trimming took 6 bases from V and 7 from J, leaving 13 bases between them. The CDR3 DNA is TGTGCCAGCAGCTTATCCGGTGGGGAGCAGTACTTC. Translating gives CASSLSGGEQYF.

V gene TRBV28 combines with J gene TRBJ2-3, with a tentative D call TRBD2 (6 bases). This CDR3 spans 11 amino acids. Trimming cost V 8 bases and J 9 bases, with 12 bases left between them. Germline-derived CDR1 and CDR2 are MDHEN and SYDVKM. The CDR3 loop is CASPWRVTQYF. The CDR3 nucleotides are TGTGCCAGCCCCTGGAGGGTGACGCAGTATTTT.

This chain connects TRBV6-2 or TRBV6-3 to TRBJ1-1; weak D call: TRBD1 (6 bases). CDR1 is MNHEY and CDR2 is SVGEGT in the germline V gene. The CDR3 runs 18 residues. V lost 6 bases and J 4 bases, leaving 27 bases between the germline ends. CDR3 sequence: CASSKMAGASVRATEAFF. CDR3 sequence (DNA): TGTGCCAGCAGCAAAATGGCAGGGGCGTCCGTCCGGGCCACTGAAGCTTTCTTT.

The rearrangement joins TRBV6-5 to TRBJ2-7; 8 nucleotides align to TRBD1. The CDR3 loop spans 14 amino acids. CDR1 and CDR2 from the germline V gene are MNHEY and SVGAGI. Trimming removed 5 bases from V and 2 bases from J; junction bases left unmatched: 5. CDR3 in DNA: TGTGCCAGCAGTCGGGACAGGAAAGCCTACGAGCAGTACTTC. Its translation: CASSRDRKAYEQYF.

This sequence joins TRBV4-1 and TRBJ1-2; possibly TRBD1 for D (6 bases). This CDR3 has 15 residues. The V and J ends lost 3 bases and 5 bases respectively, with 16 bases between them. CDR1 is MGHRA, CDR2 YSYEKL, per germline. The CDR3 loop is CASSQGTGSGYGYTF. DNA of the CDR3: TGCGCCAGCAGCCAGGGAACAGGGAGCGGATATGGCTACACCTTC.

This sequence joins TRBV18 and TRBJ1-5; D is perhaps TRBD1 (6 bases). Germline V gene sequence: CDR1 KGHSH, CDR2 LQKENI. This CDR3 has 14 residues. V shed 4 bases and J shed 9 bases, with 16 bases lying between them. This CDR3 reads CASSLTGSDRPQHF. The CDR3 region has the DNA TGTGCCAGCTCACTCACAGGGTCTGATCGGCCCCAGCATTTT.

This clone was observed once. The chain has TRBV6-2 or TRBV6-3 and TRBJ1-5; weak D call: TRBD1 (5 bases). The CDR3 runs 14 residues. Germline V gives CDR1 MNHEY, CDR2 SVGEGT. V lost 6 bases to trimming and J lost 9 bases, with 18 bases between them. The CDR3 loop is CASSSPGQGRPQHF. Here the CDR3 DNA reads TGTGCCAGCAGCTCGCCGGGGCAGGGCCGGCCCCAGCATTTT.

This chain links TRBV27 with TRBJ2-5; a weak D match, TRBD1 (5 bases). The germline V gene encodes CDR1 MNHEY and CDR2 SMNVEV (reference sequence). Trimming removed 2 bases at V and 7 bases at J, with 17 bases between. This CDR3 is built from 15 residues. The chain's CDR3 is CASSLRAGLKGTQYF. The CDR3 DNA sequence: TGTGCCAGCAGTTTACGGGCAGGGCTGAAAGGGACCCAGTACTTC.

This clone occurred once. The chain combines TRBV10-3 with TRBJ2-2, with TRBD1 matching over 8 bases. Trimming took 0 bases from V and 3 from J; bases not matched to a gene: 0. This CDR3 is built from 15 residues. Germline CDR1 ENHRY, CDR2 SYGVKD. This CDR3 reads CAISESDRDTGELFF. CDR3 in DNA: TGTGCCATCAGTGAGTCGGACAGGGACACCGGGGAGCTGTTTTTT.

The chain employs TRBV2 and TRBJ2-3, with 15 bases lining up with TRBD2. The V gene end was trimmed by 6 bases and the J gene end by 4 bases; junction bases not matched to a gene: 14. This CDR3 comprises 19 residues. Germline CDR1 reads SNHLY; CDR2 reads FYNNEI. The CDR3 region has the DNA TGTGCCAGCAGGACCCCCGGACTAGCGGGGGGGCCGGGTGCAGATACGCAGTATTTT. This encodes CASRTPGLAGGPGADTQYF.

The rearrangement uses TRBV3-1 (or the pseudogene TRBV3-2) and TRBJ2-2, with a weak D call TRBD2 (6 bases). The germline CDR1 and CDR2 sequences are LGHDT and YNNKEL (reference sequence). The V and J ends lost 7 bases and 4 bases respectively, with 13 bases between them. This CDR3 has 14 residues. CDR3 protein: CASTRNGGTGELFF. The CDR3 DNA is TGTGCCAGCACCCGCAACGGGGGCACCGGGGAGCTGTTTTTT.

The gene calls are TRBV5-8 and TRBJ1-5; D is unresolved. V lost 2 bases to trimming and J lost 0 bases, with 3 bases between them. Germline V gene lookup returns CDR1 SGHTS and CDR2 YDEGEE. CDR3 size: 13 residues. The CDR3 DNA is TGTGCCAGCAGCTTCAGTAGCAATCAGCCCCAGCATTTT. Translation: CASSFSSNQPQHF. The whole variable domain, remainder taken from reference TRBV5-8 and TRBJ1-5, is EAGVTQSPTHLIKTRGQQATLRCSPISGHTSVYWYQQALGLGLQFLLWYDEGEERNRGNFPPRFSGRQFPNYSSELNVNALELEDSALYLCASSFSSNQPQHFGDGTRLSIL.

This rearrangement joins TRBV18 to TRBJ2-7; possible D gene TRBD2, 7 bases. Looked up from germline, CDR1 is KGHSH and CDR2 is LQKENI. The CDR3 has 14 amino acids. The ends were cut back, 5 bases at V and 6 bases at J, with 17 bases in the middle. CDR3 sequence reads: CASSSGAPGGEQYF. The CDR3 DNA follows: TGTGCCAGCTCATCAGGGGCCCCGGGGGGCGAGCAGTACTTC.

The V gene is TRBV28, the J gene TRBJ1-2; D is unclear. Germline CDR1 reads MDHEN; CDR2 reads SYDVKM. V lost 0 bases, J lost 4 bases, and 15 bases lay in between. The CDR3 has 16 amino acids. The CDR3 protein is CASSLWPAVRGYGYTF. CDR3 bases: TGTGCCAGCAGTTTATGGCCAGCTGTGCGGGGCTATGGCTACACCTTC.

The rearrangement links TRBV4-1 to TRBJ2-7, with D tentatively TRBD2 (6 bases). The CDR3 covers 14 residues. The germline CDR1 and CDR2 sequences are MGHRA and YSYEKL. Trimming removed 0 bases at V and 3 bases at J, with 9 bases between. Written as DNA, the CDR3 is TGCGCCAGCAGCCAAGATGGCGGGAACTACGAGCAGTACTTC. As protein: CASSQDGGNYEQYF.

The chain has TRBV7-6 and TRBJ2-1; 8 bases are a match to TRBD1. The germline CDR1 and CDR2 sequences are SGHVS and FNYEAQ. The ends lost 5 bases at V and 0 bases at J; junction bases unmatched: 3. This CDR3 region has 15 residues. The CDR3 DNA is TGTGCCAGCAGCCGGGGACAGGCCTCCTACAATGAGCAGTTCTTC. Its protein product is CASSRGQASYNEQFF. The variable domain in full, completed from reference TRBV7-6 and TRBJ2-1, reads GAGVSQSPRYKVTKRGQDVALRCDPISGHVSLYWYRQALGQGPEFLTYFNYEAQQDKSGLPNDRFSAERPEGSISTLTIQRTEQRDSAMYRCASSRGQASYNEQFFGPGTRLTVL.

This chain links TRBV6-5 with TRBJ1-2, with TRBD1 as a possible D gene (6 bases). CDR1 and CDR2 from the germline V gene are MNHEY and SVGAGI. Deletions cut 0 bases from V and 4 bases from J, with 12 bases between. The CDR3 runs to 15 residues. CDR3 in DNA: TGTGCCAGCAGTTACTCGACACAACAGGGCTATGGCTACACCTTC. Amino acid sequence: CASSYSTQQGYGYTF.

The V gene is TRBV29-1, the J gene TRBJ2-1; 11 bases fit TRBD2. The CDR3 has 13 amino acids. V shed 6 bases, J shed 3 bases, and the junction held 1 base outside the gene matches. The germline V gene has CDR1 SQVTM and CDR2 ANQGSEA. CDR3 sequence reads: CSVTSGVYNEQFF. In DNA, the CDR3 is TGCAGCGTGACTAGCGGGGTCTACAATGAGCAGTTCTTC.

This chain connects TRBV6-1 to TRBJ1-1; 7 bases match TRBD1. The V gene end was trimmed by 2 bases and the J gene end by 1 base; junction bases not matched to a gene: 1. The germline V gene encodes CDR1 MNHNS and CDR2 SASEGT. The CDR3 loop spans 14 amino acids. CDR3 sequence reads: CASSETGANTEAFF. The CDR3 nucleotides are TGTGCCAGCAGTGAAACAGGGGCGAACACTGAAGCTTTCTTT.